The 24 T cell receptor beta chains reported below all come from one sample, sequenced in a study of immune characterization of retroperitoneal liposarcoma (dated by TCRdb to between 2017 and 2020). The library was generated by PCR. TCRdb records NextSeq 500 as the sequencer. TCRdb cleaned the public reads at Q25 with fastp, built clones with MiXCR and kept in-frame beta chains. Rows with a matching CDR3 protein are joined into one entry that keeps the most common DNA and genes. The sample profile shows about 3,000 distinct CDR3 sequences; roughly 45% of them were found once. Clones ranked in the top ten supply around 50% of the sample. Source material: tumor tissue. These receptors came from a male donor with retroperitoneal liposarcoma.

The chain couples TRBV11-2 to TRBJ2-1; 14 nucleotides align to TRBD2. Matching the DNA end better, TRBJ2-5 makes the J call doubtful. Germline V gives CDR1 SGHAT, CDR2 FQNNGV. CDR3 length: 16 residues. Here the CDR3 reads CASSPGRTSGRETQYF. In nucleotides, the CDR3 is TGTGCCAGCAGCCCCGGGCGGACTAGCGGGAGGGAGACCCAGTACTTC.

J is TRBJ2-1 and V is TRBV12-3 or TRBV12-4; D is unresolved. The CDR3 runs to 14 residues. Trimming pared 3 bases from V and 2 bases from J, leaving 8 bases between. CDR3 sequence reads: CASSFWGTYNEQFF. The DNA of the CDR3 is TGTGCCAGCAGTTTTTGGGGAACCTACAATGAGCAGTTCTTC.

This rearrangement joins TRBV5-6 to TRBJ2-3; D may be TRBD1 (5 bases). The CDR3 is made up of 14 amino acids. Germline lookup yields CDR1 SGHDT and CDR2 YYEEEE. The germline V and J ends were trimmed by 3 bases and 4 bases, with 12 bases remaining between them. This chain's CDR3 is CASSYQGFSDTQYF. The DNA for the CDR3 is TGTGCCAGCAGCTACCAGGGATTTTCAGATACGCAGTATTTT.

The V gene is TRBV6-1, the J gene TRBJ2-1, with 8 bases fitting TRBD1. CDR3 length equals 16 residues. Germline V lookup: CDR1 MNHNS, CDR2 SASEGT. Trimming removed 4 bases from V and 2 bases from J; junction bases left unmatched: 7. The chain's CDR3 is CASSGRQGLPYNEQFF. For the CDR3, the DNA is TGTGCCAGCAGTGGTAGACAGGGGTTGCCCTACAATGAGCAGTTCTTC.

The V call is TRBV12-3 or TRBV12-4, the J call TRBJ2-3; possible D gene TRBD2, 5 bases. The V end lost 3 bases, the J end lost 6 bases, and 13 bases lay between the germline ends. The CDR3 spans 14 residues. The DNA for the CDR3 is TGTGCCAGCAGTTTGGGAGTCAGCCAGGATACGCAGTATTTT. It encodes CASSLGVSQDTQYF.

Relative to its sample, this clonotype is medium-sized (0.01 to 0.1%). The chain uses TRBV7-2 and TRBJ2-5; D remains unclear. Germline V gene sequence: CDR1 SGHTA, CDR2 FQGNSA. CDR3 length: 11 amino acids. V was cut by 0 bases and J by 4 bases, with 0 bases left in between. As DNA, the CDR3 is TGTGCCAGCAGCTTAGCAGAGACCCAGTACTTC. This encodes CASSLAETQYF.

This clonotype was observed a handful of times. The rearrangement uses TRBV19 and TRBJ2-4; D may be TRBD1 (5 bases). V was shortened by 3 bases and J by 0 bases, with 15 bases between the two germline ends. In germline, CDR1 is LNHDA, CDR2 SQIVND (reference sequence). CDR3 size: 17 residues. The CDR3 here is CASSIRDLGLAKNIQYF. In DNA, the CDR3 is TGTGCCAGTAGTATCAGGGATCTGGGTTTAGCCAAAAACATTCAGTACTTC.

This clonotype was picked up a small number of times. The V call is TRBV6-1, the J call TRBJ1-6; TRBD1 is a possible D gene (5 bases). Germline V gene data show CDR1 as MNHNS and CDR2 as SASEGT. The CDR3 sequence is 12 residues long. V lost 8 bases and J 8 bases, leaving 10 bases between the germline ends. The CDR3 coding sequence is TGTGCCAGCGGGCAGGGTGATTCACCCCTCCACTTT. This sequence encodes CASGQGDSPLHF.

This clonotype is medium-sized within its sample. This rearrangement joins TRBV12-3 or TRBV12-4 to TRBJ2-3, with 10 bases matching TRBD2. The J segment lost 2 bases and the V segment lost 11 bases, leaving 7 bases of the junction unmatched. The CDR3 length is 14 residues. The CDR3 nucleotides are TGTGCCTCCTCTAGCGGGAGACTCACAGATACGCAGTATTTT. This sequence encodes CASSSGRLTDTQYF.

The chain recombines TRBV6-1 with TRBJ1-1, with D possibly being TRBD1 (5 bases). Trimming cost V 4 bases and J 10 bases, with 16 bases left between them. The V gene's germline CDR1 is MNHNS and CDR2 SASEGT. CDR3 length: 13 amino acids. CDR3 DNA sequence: TGTGCCAGCAGTGTGGAGGAGGGACGCAGAGCTTTCTTT. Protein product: CASSVEEGRRAFF.

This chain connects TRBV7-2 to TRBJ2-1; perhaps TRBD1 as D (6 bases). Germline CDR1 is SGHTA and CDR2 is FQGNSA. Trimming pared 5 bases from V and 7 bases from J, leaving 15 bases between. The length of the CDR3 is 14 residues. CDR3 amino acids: CASSAGNRVNEQFF. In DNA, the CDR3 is TGTGCCAGCAGCGCTGGAAACAGGGTTAATGAGCAGTTCTTC.

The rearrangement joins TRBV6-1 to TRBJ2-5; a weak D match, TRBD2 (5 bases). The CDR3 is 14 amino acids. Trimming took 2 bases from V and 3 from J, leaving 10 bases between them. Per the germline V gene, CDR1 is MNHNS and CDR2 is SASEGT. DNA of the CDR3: TGTGCCAGCAGTGAATTTGGACTGGAAGAGACCCAGTACTTC. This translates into CASSEFGLEETQYF.

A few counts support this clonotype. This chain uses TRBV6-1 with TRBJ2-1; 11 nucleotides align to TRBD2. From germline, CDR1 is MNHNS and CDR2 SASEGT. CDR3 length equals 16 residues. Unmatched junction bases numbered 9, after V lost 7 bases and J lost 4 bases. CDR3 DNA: TGTGCCAGCATCAAATTCATAGCGGGGGGGTACAATGAGCAGTTCTTC. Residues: CASIKFIAGGYNEQFF.

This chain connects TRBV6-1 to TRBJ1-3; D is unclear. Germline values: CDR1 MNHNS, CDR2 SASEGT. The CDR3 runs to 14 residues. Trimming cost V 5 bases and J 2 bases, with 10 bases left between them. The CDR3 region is CASSKTFPGNTIYF. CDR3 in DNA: TGTGCCAGCAGTAAGACGTTCCCTGGAAACACCATATATTTT.

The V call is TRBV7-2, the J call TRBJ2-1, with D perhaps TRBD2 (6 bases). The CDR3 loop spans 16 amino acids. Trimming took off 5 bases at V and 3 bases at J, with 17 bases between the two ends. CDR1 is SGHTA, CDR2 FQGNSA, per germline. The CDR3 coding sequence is TGTGCCAGCAGCCCTAAGGGCGGGGCCTACTACAATGAGCAGTTCTTC. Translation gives CASSPKGGAYYNEQFF.

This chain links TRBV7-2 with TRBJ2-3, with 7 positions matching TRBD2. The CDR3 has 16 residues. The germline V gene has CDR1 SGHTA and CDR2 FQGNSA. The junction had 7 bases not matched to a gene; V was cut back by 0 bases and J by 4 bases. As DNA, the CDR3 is TGTGCCAGCAGCTTAGCTCGCGGGAGCGGAGCAGATACGCAGTATTTT. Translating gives CASSLARGSGADTQYF.

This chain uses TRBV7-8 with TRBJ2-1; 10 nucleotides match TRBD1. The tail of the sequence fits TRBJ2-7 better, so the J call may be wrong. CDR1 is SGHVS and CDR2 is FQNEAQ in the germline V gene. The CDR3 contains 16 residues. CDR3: CASSPNPGTGVYEQYF. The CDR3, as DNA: TGTGCCAGCAGCCCGAACCCCGGGACAGGGGTTTACGAGCAGTACTTC.

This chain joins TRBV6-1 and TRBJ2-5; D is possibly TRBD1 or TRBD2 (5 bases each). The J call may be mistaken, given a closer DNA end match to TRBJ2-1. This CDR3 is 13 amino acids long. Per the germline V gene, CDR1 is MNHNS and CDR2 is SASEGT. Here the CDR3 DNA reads TGTGCCAGCACTAGGTTGGGACACAATGAGCAGTTCTTC. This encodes CASTRLGHNEQFF.

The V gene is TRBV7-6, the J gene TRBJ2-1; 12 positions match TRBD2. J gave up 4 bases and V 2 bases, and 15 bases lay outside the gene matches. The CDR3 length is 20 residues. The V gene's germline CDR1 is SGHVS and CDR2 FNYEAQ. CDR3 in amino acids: CASSLPGASGRAEYYNEQFF. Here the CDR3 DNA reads TGTGCCAGCAGCTTACCCGGGGCTAGCGGGAGGGCCGAATATTACAATGAGCAGTTCTTC. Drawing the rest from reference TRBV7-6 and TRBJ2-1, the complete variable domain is GAGVSQSPRYKVTKRGQDVALRCDPISGHVSLYWYRQALGQGPEFLTYFNYEAQQDKSGLPNDRFSAERPEGSISTLTIQRTEQRDSAMYRCASSLPGASGRAEYYNEQFFGPGTRLTVL.

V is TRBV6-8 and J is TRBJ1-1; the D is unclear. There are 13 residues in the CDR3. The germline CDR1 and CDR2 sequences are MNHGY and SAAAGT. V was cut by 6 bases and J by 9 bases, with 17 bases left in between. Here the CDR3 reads CASSQTYQGQAFF. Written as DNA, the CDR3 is TGTGCCAGCAGCCAAACGTACCAAGGACAAGCTTTCTTT.

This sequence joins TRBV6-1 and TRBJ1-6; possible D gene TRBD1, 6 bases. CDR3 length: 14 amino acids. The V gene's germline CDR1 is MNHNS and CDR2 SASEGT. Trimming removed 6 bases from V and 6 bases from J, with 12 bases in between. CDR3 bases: TGTGCCAGCAGCCGCGGACAGCGTAATTCACCCCTCCACTTT. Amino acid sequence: CASSRGQRNSPLHF.

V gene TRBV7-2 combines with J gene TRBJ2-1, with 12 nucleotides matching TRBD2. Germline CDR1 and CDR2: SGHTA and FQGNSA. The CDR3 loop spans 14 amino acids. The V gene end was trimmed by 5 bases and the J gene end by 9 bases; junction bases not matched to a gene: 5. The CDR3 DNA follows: TGTGCCAGCAGCCCCTGGACTAGCGGGACTGAGCAGTTCTTC. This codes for CASSPWTSGTEQFF.

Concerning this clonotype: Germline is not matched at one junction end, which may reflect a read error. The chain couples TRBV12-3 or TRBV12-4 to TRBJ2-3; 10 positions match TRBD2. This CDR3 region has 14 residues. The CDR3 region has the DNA TGTGCCAGCAGTTTTAGCGGGGGGCAAGAGACCCAGTATTTC. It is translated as CASSFSGGQETQYF.

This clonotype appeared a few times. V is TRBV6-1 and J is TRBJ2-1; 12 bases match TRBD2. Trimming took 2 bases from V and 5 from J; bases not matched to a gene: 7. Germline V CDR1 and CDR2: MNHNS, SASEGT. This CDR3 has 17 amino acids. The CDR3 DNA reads TGTGCCAGCAGTGAAACCCCACTAGCGGGGGGAAACAATGAGCAGTTCTTC. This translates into CASSETPLAGGNNEQFF.